This TCR beta chain was profiled in a study of cytomegalovirus exposure and HLA in healthy donors. The wider study: There were about 85 million unique TCRs (from HLA-typed donors) in an early data release.

About this clone: Its cognate antigen is unknown.

The PCR had 60 Vbeta and 13 Jbeta primers. Assay: immunoSEQ multiplex PCR; the TCRdb copy retains only in-frame clones and omits some. Its clone listing holds about 77,000 clones. General study results and limits: A later analysis linked a missense DCLRE1C variant to TCR beta V- and J-gene trimming.

This TCR was sampled from a man aged 50-60 years in good health and CMV-seropositive. The specimen sequenced was PBMCs.

CDR3 amino acids: CSVFRKGRKAFF. In nucleotides, the CDR3 is TGCAGCGTTTTTCGAAAGGGGAGGAAAGCTTTCTTT. The chain joins TRBV29-1 to TRBJ1-1, with a weak D call TRBD1 (5 bases). The V end lost 5 bases, the J end lost 9 bases, and 16 bases lay between the germline ends. This CDR3 is built from 12 residues. Looked up from germline, CDR1 is SQVTM and CDR2 is ANQGSEA.